This TCR beta chain was sequenced for a study of shared clonotypes between healthy human individuals. The table came from immunoSEQ multiplex PCR; TCRdb's copy has only in-frame clones and leaves some out. The table includes 2 million to 2.5 million clones, 85% to 95% detected once. Trimming removed 2 bases from V and 6 bases from J; junction bases left unmatched: 7. The CDR3 has 17 amino acids. From germline, CDR1 is MGHRA and CDR2 YSYEKL. V is TRBV4-1 and J is TRBJ2-7; the match to TRBD2 covers 16 bases. The source material was naive CD4+ T cells from PBMCs. The subset denotes: CD45RA+ positively selected. This receptor was obtained from a man younger than 35 in good health. Some clones in this sample may be carry-over from other donors' samples. DNA for the CDR3: TGCGCCAGCAGCCAACCGGGACTAGCGGGAGGGTTTGCCGAGCAGTACTTC. The encoded protein is CASSQPGLAGGFAEQYF.